The 13 T cell receptor beta chains reported below all come from one sample, sequenced in a study of blood T cells in healthy people across ages. Using a J-beta primer mix together with a sample-barcoded 5' primer, a second PCR was run for roughly 6 to 11 cycles. MiXCR, run by TCRdb on the 5' RACE reads, gives a single entry per CDR3 protein. The repertoire includes 1.4 million to 1.5 million distinct CDR3 sequences, 40% to 50% of them detected once, and approximately 7.9% sits in the top ten. The source material was blood. These receptors originate from a woman between 18 and 29 years old in good health.

V is TRBV11-2 and J is TRBJ2-3; a possible D gene is TRBD2 (5 bases). The CDR3 spans 12 residues. The ends were cut back, 4 bases at V and 7 bases at J, with 9 bases in the middle. Germline V gene data show CDR1 as SGHAT and CDR2 as FQNNGV. This chain's CDR3 is CASSSYGNTQYF. The CDR3 DNA sequence: TGTGCCAGCAGCTCGTACGGGAATACGCAGTATTTT. Complete variable domain (other parts from reference TRBV11-2 and TRBJ2-3): EAGVAQSPRYKIIEKRQSVAFWCNPISGHATLYWYQQILGQGPKLLIQFQNNGVVDDSQLPKDRFSAERLKGVDSTLKIQPAKLEDSAVYLCASSSYGNTQYFGPGTRLTVL.

The V and J genes are TRBV10-2 and TRBJ2-7, with TRBD2 matching 12 bases. Germline trimming cut 0 bases from V and 7 bases from J; bases unmatched to any gene: 7. The germline CDR1 and CDR2 sequences are WSHSY and SAAADI. The CDR3 contains 16 residues. In DNA, the CDR3 is TGCGCCAGCAGTGAGTCGGGGACTAGCGGGTTCAATGAGCAGTACTTC. Translated, it gives CASSESGTSGFNEQYF.

V and J are TRBV20-1 and TRBJ2-7; TRBD2 might be the D (6 bases). The V gene lost 3 bases and the J gene lost 0 bases, with 18 bases spanning the gap. Germline CDR1 reads DFQATT; CDR2 reads SNEGSKA (reference sequence). The CDR3 extends over 16 amino acids. CDR3 nucleotide sequence: TGCAGTGCTAGCCCAGTCCCGCGGGGCCCCTCCTACGAGCAGTACTTC. Translated, it gives CSASPVPRGPSYEQYF.

The chain carries TRBV28 and TRBJ2-7; 9 nucleotides match TRBD1. The junction had 10 bases not matched to a gene; V was cut back by 6 bases and J by 4 bases. The germline CDR1 and CDR2 sequences are MDHEN and SYDVKM. CDR3 length: 15 amino acids. The CDR3 coding sequence is TGTGCCAGCAGCTCGATTCGGGACAGGGCGTACGAGCAGTACTTC. This sequence encodes CASSSIRDRAYEQYF.

The V gene is TRBV9, the J gene TRBJ2-6, with D hard to call. Per germline, CDR1 SGDLS and CDR2 YYNGEE. CDR3 length: 15 residues. The V gene lost 0 bases and the J gene lost 1 base, with 5 bases spanning the gap. CDR3 amino acids: CASSVDSSGANVLTF. CDR3 in DNA: TGTGCCAGCAGCGTAGACAGTTCTGGGGCCAACGTCCTGACTTTC.

This sequence joins TRBV10-3 and TRBJ1-6; D gene unclear. Trimming pared 4 bases from V and 11 bases from J, leaving 15 bases between. CDR3 length: 14 residues. Germline V lookup: CDR1 ENHRY, CDR2 SYGVKD. CDR3 in amino acids: CAISGSGAEAPLHF. Here the CDR3 DNA reads TGTGCCATCAGTGGGTCAGGTGCAGAGGCACCCCTCCACTTT.

The genes are TRBV2 and TRBJ1-4, with unresolved D. The CDR3 consists of 11 residues. Trimming removed 1 base from V and 8 bases from J, with 2 bases in between. Germline V gene data show CDR1 as SNHLY and CDR2 as FYNNEI. CDR3 sequence: CASSEEEKLFF. The CDR3 nucleotides are TGTGCCAGCAGTGAAGAAGAAAAACTGTTTTTT.

This chain joins TRBV9 and TRBJ2-1; the D gene is possibly TRBD1 (5 bases). This CDR3 has 14 amino acids. Germline assignment: CDR1 SGDLS and CDR2 YYNGEE. V lost 4 bases to trimming and J lost 5 bases, with 13 bases between them. CDR3 bases: TGTGCCAGCAGCACAGGTCCCCAGAACAATGAGCAGTTCTTC. Translated, it gives CASSTGPQNNEQFF.

The rearrangement links TRBV7-2 to TRBJ1-2, with D perhaps matching TRBD1 (5 bases). The germline V gene has CDR1 SGHTA and CDR2 FQGNSA. The CDR3 covers 15 residues. With 3 bases removed from V and 0 bases from J, the gap between germline ends came to 11 bases. This CDR3 is CASSFSGLTNYGYTF. CDR3 DNA: TGTGCCAGCAGCTTTTCGGGGCTCACTAACTATGGCTACACCTTC.

The gene calls are TRBV4-1 and TRBJ2-1, with 11 nucleotides matching TRBD2. The CDR3 is made up of 17 amino acids. Germline-derived CDR1 and CDR2 are MGHRA and YSYEKL. V was pared by 0 bases and J by 9 bases, with 10 bases of the junction left unmatched. The CDR3 reads CASSQEAGTSGIFEQFF. The CDR3 DNA reads TGCGCCAGCAGCCAAGAGGCCGGGACTAGCGGAATATTTGAGCAGTTCTTC.

This rearrangement joins TRBV29-1 to TRBJ2-3; D unresolved. Trimming stripped 8 bases from V and 1 base from J, with 13 bases between. Germline V gene sequence: CDR1 SQVTM, CDR2 ANQGSEA. CDR3 size: 13 residues. CDR3 in amino acids: CSPYERRTDTQYF. The CDR3 nucleotides are TGCAGCCCGTATGAGCGTCGCACAGATACGCAGTATTTT.

This clonotype occurred a few times. V and J are TRBV5-1 and TRBJ2-1; weak D call: TRBD1 (5 bases). The DNA end is a closer match to TRBJ2-7, so the J assignment may be wrong. This CDR3 is built from 16 residues. CDR1 and CDR2 (germline): SGHRS, YFSETQ. The CDR3 bases are TGCGCCAGCAGCCTCTCCGACAGAAGCTCCTACAATGAGCAGTACTTC. Encoded protein: CASSLSDRSSYNEQYF.

This rearrangement joins TRBV28 to TRBJ2-3; D tentatively reads TRBD1 or TRBD2 (6 bases each). The V end lost 4 bases, the J end lost 2 bases, and 16 bases lay between the germline ends. From germline, CDR1 is MDHEN and CDR2 SYDVKM. The CDR3 runs 16 residues. This CDR3 reads CASSSVRGAYTDTQYF. Written as DNA, the CDR3 is TGTGCCAGCAGTTCGGTAAGGGGGGCCTACACAGATACGCAGTATTTT.